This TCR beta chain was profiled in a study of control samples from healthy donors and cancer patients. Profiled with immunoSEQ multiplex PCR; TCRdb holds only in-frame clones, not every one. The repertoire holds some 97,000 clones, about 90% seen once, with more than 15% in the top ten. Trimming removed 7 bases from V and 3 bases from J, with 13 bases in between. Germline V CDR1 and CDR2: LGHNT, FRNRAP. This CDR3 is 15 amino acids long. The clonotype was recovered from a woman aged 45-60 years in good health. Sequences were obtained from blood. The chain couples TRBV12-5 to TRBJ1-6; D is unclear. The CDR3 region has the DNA TGTGCTAGTGCCACCCACGGACTCTATAATTCACCCCTCCACTTT. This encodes CASATHGLYNSPLHF.